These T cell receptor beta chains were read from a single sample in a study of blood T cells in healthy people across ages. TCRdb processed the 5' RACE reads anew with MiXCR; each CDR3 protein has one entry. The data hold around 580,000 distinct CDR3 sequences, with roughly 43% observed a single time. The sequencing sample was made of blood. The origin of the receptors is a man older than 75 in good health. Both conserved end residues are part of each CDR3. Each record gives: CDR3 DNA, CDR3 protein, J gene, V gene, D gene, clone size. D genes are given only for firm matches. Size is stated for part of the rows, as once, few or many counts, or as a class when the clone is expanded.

CDR3nt: TGCAGCGTCGTAGCGGGAGGTTCCGATACGCAGTATTTT
CDR3aa: CSVVAGGSDTQYF
j_gene: TRBJ2-3
v_gene: TRBV29-1
d_gene: TRBD2
abundance: NA

CDR3nt: TGCGCCAGCAGCTTGGAACCTCGACAGCGCTTCAATAATTCACCCCTCCACTTT
CDR3aa: CASSLEPRQRFNNSPLHF
j_gene: TRBJ1-6
v_gene: TRBV5-1
d_gene: NA
abundance: NA

CDR3nt: TGTGCCAGCAGTTTGCTAGCGGGAGGGCCCAACGAGTCCTACGAGCAGTACTTC
CDR3aa: CASSLLAGGPNESYEQYF
j_gene: TRBJ2-7
v_gene: TRBV28
d_gene: TRBD2
abundance: few

CDR3nt: TGTGCCAGCAGCCAAGATCTCGACCGAGGCACAGATACGCAGTATTTT
CDR3aa: CASSQDLDRGTDTQYF
j_gene: TRBJ2-3
v_gene: TRBV4-2
d_gene: NA
abundance: NA

CDR3nt: TGCAGTGCTAGCCAGGGAGGGTACACCGGGGAGCTGTTTTTT
CDR3aa: CSASQGGYTGELFF
j_gene: TRBJ2-2
v_gene: TRBV20-1
d_gene: TRBD2
abundance: NA

CDR3nt: TGTGCCAGCAGCCAGGGATGGGCGGGAGATACGCAGTATTTT
CDR3aa: CASSQGWAGDTQYF
j_gene: TRBJ2-3
v_gene: TRBV4-2
d_gene: NA
abundance: NA

CDR3nt: TGTGCCAGCAGCTTGGGGGACTGGGGCGATGAGCAGTTCTTC
CDR3aa: CASSLGDWGDEQFF
j_gene: TRBJ2-1
v_gene: TRBV7-9
d_gene: NA
abundance: NA

CDR3nt: TGTGCCATCAGATACAGGGTGGACTATGGCTACACCTTC
CDR3aa: CAIRYRVDYGYTF
j_gene: TRBJ1-2
v_gene: TRBV10-3
d_gene: NA
abundance: NA

CDR3nt: TGTGCCAGCAGCTACCAGACAGGGGGTTTTGAAAAACTGTTTTTT
CDR3aa: CASSYQTGGFEKLFF
j_gene: TRBJ1-4
v_gene: TRBV7-2
d_gene: TRBD1
abundance: NA

CDR3nt: TGTGCCAGCAGTGAAGCTAGCCGGAGTCCTAGCACAGATACGCAGTATTTT
CDR3aa: CASSEASRSPSTDTQYF
j_gene: TRBJ2-3
v_gene: TRBV2
d_gene: NA
abundance: NA

CDR3nt: TGTGCCAGCAGCCGGGACAGGGTCTGGGAGACCCAGTACTTC
CDR3aa: CASSRDRVWETQYF
j_gene: TRBJ2-5
v_gene: TRBV3-1
d_gene: TRBD1
abundance: NA

CDR3nt: TGTGCCAGCAGCTCGAGGAGACAGGGGACCACCGGGGAGCTGTTTTTT
CDR3aa: CASSSRRQGTTGELFF
j_gene: TRBJ2-2
v_gene: TRBV5-6
d_gene: TRBD1
abundance: once

CDR3nt: TGCGCCAGCAGCCAAGATCGAAATAGCAATCAGCCCCAGCATTTT
CDR3aa: CASSQDRNSNQPQHF
j_gene: TRBJ1-5
v_gene: TRBV4-3
d_gene: NA
abundance: NA

CDR3nt: TGTGCCAGCAGCGTACCTACGGGGACAGCCCACTCCTACGAGCAGTACTTC
CDR3aa: CASSVPTGTAHSYEQYF
j_gene: TRBJ2-7
v_gene: TRBV11-1
d_gene: TRBD1
abundance: NA

CDR3nt: TGTGCCAGCAGCTCGTCAGGCGGCAAGGATGGCTACACCTTC
CDR3aa: CASSSSGGKDGYTF
j_gene: TRBJ1-2
v_gene: TRBV7-9
d_gene: NA
abundance: few

CDR3nt: TGCAGTGTCCAGGGGGCTAGGAATTCACCCCTCCACTTT
CDR3aa: CSVQGARNSPLHF
j_gene: TRBJ1-6
v_gene: TRBV20-1
d_gene: TRBD1
abundance: NA

CDR3nt: TGCGCCAGCAGCCAAGATCAGAACAGGGGTTTTTACGAGCAGTACTTC
CDR3aa: CASSQDQNRGFYEQYF
j_gene: TRBJ2-7
v_gene: TRBV4-3
d_gene: TRBD1
abundance: NA

CDR3nt: TGTGCCAGCAGTTACTCGGGGGGGGCTGGGGCCAACGTCCTGACTTTC
CDR3aa: CASSYSGGAGANVLTF
j_gene: TRBJ2-6
v_gene: TRBV6-5
d_gene: TRBD2
abundance: NA

CDR3nt: TGCGCCAGCAGAGGGACAGACACTGAAGCTTTCTTT
CDR3aa: CASRGTDTEAFF
j_gene: TRBJ1-1
v_gene: TRBV5-1
d_gene: TRBD1
abundance: NA

CDR3nt: TGTGCCAGCAGCTTAAGGCCTCGTAGCACAGATACGCAGTATTTT
CDR3aa: CASSLRPRSTDTQYF
j_gene: TRBJ2-3
v_gene: TRBV7-2
d_gene: NA
abundance: NA

CDR3nt: TGTGCCAGCAGCCCCATGACAGGCCCGACAGGGGCCCAGTACTTC
CDR3aa: CASSPMTGPTGAQYF
j_gene: TRBJ2-5
v_gene: TRBV7-2
d_gene: TRBD1
abundance: NA

CDR3nt: TGTGCCACCCAGGACGGGGGGCTTGGCTACACCTTC
CDR3aa: CATQDGGLGYTF
j_gene: TRBJ1-2
v_gene: TRBV24-1
d_gene: NA
abundance: NA